Listed below are T cell receptor beta chains from one sample, sequenced in a study of a mutant IDH1 vaccine in newly diagnosed glioma. The repertoire was sequenced with immunoSEQ multiplex PCR; TCRdb's copy has only in-frame clones and lacks some. The sample shows roughly 56,000 clones, approximately 80% of them seen only once. Antigens for these TCRs are unknown. The starting material was PBMCs, obtained from a glioma patient whose treatment included an IDH1 peptide vaccine. The receptors here all came from a woman aged 40 to 50 with glioma. Some clones in this sample may be carry-over from other donors' samples. Each CDR3 is given without its conserved first and last residue. Fields, in order: V gene, J gene, CDR3 protein.

TRBV7-9	TRBJ1-1	ASSLGVSGEAF
TRBV5-5	TRBJ1-5	ASSLFDSSNQPQH
TRBV7-6	TRBJ1-2	ASSPGYGYT
TRBV4-3	TRBJ1-2	ASSMGQGSYGYT
TRBV7-9	TRBJ1-2	ASSPPLRGAPDGYT
TRBV10-3	TRBJ2-3	AAGGVSTDTQY
TRBV4-3	TRBJ2-5	ASSQDLGLWETQY
TRBV2	TRBJ2-5	ASSEGLGDQETQY
TRBV9	TRBJ2-7	ASSVWGGAGDEQY
TRBV19	TRBJ1-5	ASGGTDPSNQPQH
TRBV10-3	TRBJ1-5	ATQKGTGINQPQH
TRBV10-2	TRBJ1-5	ASRLGDQPQH
TRBV10-3	TRBJ2-1	AISESKGTGNNEQF
TRBV19	TRBJ1-1	ASSIIGTEAF
TRBV18	TRBJ1-4	ASSPQENEKLF
TRBV6-5	TRBJ1-2	ASRANRQVYGYT
TRBV25-1	TRBJ2-1	ASSAAGSHNEQF
TRBV30	TRBJ1-2	ASDKLYGYT
TRBV9	TRBJ1-1	ASGRKGTEAF
TRBV4-1	TRBJ1-4	ASSRATNEKLF
TRBV2	TRBJ1-2	ASSDRGLNYGYT
TRBV18	TRBJ2-5	ASSPPGRGGQETQY
TRBV5-1	TRBJ2-2	ASSLVAAQNTGELF
TRBV18	TRBJ2-1	ASSPGLAGGHGF
TRBV6-5	TRBJ1-2	ASRSAGRTSYGYT
TRBV19	TRBJ2-3	ASSIRGRGRGDTQY
TRBV15	TRBJ2-6	ATSFGTGGAGANVLT
TRBV4-1	TRBJ1-1	ASSQDGGIPEAF
TRBV5-5	TRBJ2-7	ASSLRPDAYEQY
TRBV10-3	TRBJ2-5	AISEAGARETQY
TRBV6-6	TRBJ2-7	ASNIASFHEQY
TRBV13	TRBJ2-5	ASSSGLEHETQY
TRBV6-5	TRBJ2-5	ASSRVQETQY
TRBV19	TRBJ1-4	ASSPTTGLDEKLF
TRBV19	TRBJ1-1	ASSLPPILTNTEAF
TRBV4-1	TRBJ1-2	ASSQEGRANYGYT
TRBV2	TRBJ2-7	ASGRDVTY
TRBV9	TRBJ1-6	ASSVDARGPNSPLH
TRBV5-1	TRBJ1-4	ASSFVGNEKLF
TRBV7-2	TRBJ2-5	ASSTQKRAETQY